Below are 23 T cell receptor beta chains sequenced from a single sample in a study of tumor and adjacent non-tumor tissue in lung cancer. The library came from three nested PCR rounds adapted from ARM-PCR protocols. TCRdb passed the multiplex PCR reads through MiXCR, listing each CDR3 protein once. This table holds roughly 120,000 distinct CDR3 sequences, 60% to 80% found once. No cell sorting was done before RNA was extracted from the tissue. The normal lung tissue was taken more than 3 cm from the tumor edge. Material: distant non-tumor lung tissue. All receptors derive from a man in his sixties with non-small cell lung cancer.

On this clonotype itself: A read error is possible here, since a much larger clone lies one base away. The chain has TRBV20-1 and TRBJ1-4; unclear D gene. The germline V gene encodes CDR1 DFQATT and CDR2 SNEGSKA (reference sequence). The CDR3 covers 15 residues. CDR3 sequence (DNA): TGCAATGCTAGAGGCCGTAGCTTGCTGGAGGAAAAACTGTTTTTT. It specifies CNARGRSLLEEKLFF.

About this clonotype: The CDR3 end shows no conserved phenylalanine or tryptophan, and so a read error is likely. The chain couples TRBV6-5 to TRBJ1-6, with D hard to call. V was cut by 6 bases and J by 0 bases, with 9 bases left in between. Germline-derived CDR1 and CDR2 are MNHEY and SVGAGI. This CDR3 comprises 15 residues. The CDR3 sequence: CASRQVTSYNSPLHI. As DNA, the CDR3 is TGTGCCAGCAGACAAGTTACCTCCTATAATTCACCCCTCCACATT.

This chain's CDR3 is CASSQVRTGHSNYGYTF. The CDR3 DNA reads as TGCGCCAGCAGCCAAGTTAGGACAGGGCACAGTAACTATGGCTACACCTTC. The chain has TRBV4-1 and TRBJ1-2; 8 positions match TRBD1. Germline V lookup: CDR1 MGHRA, CDR2 YSYEKL. J lost 1 base, V lost 1 base, and 8 bases had no gene match. The CDR3 has 17 residues.

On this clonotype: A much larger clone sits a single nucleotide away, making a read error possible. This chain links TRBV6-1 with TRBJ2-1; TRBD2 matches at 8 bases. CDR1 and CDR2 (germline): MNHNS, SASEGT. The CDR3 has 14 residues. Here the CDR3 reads CASNEQRERGEQFF. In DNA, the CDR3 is TGTGCCAGCAATGAACAGCGGGAGAGAGGTGAGCAGTTCTTC.

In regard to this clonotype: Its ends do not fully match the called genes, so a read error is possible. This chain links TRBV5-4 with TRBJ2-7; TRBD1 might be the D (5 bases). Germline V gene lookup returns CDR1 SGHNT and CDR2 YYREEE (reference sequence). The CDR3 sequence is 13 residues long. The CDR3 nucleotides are TGTGCCAGCAGCTTGGACAGGCAGTACGAGGAGTACTTT. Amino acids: CASSLDRQYEEYF.

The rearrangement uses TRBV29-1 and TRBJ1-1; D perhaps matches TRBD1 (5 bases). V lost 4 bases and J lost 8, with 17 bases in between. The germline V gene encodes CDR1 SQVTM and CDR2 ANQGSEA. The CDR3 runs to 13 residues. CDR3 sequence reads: CSVGVTVGSEAFF. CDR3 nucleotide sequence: TGCAGCGTTGGCGTGACAGTCGGGTCCGAAGCTTTCTTT.

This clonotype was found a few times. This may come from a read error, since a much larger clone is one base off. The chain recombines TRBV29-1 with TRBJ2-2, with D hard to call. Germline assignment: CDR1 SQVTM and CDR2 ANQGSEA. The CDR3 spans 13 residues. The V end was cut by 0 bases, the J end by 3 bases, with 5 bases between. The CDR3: CSVEDYYTGELFF. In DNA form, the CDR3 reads TGCAGCGTTGAAGACTACTACACCGGGGAGCTGTTTTTT.

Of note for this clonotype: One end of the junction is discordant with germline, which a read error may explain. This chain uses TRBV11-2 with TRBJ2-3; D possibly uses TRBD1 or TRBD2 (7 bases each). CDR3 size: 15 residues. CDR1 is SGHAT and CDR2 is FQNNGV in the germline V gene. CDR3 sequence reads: CASRPQGGSTDTLYF. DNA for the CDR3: TGTGCCAGCAGACCCCAGGGGGGGAGCACAGATACGCTGTATTTT.

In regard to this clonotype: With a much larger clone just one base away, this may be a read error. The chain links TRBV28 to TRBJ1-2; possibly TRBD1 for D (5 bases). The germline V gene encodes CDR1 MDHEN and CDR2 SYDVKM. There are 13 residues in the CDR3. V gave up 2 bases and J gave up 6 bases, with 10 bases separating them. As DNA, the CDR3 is TGTGCCAGCAGTTTAGGAGAGGGGCATGGCTACACCTTC. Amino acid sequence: CASSLGEGHGYTF.

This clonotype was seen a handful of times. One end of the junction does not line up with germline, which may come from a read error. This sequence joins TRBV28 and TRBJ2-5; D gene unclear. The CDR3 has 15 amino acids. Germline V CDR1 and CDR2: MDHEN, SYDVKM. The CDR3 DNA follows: TGTGCCAGCAGTTTCCTAAAGGGTCAACAAGGGACCCAGTACTTC. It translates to CASSFLKGQQGTQYF.

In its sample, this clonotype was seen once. This chain's CDR3 is CSARRLARETQYF. The CDR3, as DNA: TGCAGTGCCAGAAGACTAGCGAGGGAGACCCAGTACTTC. The chain combines TRBV20-1 with TRBJ2-5; 8 nucleotides align to TRBD2. V was pared by 6 bases and J by 5 bases, with 8 bases of the junction left unmatched. CDR1 DFQATT and CDR2 SNEGSKA come from the germline V gene (reference sequence). The CDR3 consists of 13 residues.

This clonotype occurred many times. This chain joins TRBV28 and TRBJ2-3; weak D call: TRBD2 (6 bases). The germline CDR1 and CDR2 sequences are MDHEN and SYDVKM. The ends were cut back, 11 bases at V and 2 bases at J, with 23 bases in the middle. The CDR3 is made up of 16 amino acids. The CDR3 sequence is CASQFSGGKITDTQYF. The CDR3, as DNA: TGTGCCTCGCAGTTTTCTGGCGGGAAGATCACAGATACGCAGTATTTT.

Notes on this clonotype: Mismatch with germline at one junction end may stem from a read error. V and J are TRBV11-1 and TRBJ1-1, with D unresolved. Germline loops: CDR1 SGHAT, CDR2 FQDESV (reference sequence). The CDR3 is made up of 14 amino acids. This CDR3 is CASSISVGETEAFF. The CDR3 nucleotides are TGTGCAAGCAGCATATCGGTGGGCGAGACTGAAGCTTTCTTT.

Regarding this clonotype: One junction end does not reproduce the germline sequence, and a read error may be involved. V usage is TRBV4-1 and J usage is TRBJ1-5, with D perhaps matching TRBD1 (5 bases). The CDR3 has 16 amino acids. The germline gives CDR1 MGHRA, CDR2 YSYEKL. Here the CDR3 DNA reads TGCGCCAGCAGCCAAGTAGCACAGGCTGCCCATCAGTCCCAGCATTTT. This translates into CASSQVAQAAHQSQHF.

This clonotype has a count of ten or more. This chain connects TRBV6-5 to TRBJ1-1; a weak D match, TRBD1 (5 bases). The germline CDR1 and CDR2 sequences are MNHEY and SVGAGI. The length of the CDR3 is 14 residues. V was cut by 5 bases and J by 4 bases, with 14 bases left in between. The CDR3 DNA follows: TGTGCCAGCAGTGGTACAGGACGGGGCACTGAAGCTTTCTTT. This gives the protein CASSGTGRGTEAFF.

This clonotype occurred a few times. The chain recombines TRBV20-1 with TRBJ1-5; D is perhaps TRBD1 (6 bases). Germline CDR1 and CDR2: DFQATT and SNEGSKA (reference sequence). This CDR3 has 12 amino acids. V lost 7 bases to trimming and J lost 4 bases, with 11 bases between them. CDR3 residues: CSVQQGNQPQHF. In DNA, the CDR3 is TGCAGTGTTCAACAGGGAAATCAGCCCCAGCATTTT.

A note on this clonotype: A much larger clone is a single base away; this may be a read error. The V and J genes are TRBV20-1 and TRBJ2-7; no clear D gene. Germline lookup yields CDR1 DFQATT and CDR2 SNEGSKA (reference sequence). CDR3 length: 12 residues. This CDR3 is CSASKERHELYF. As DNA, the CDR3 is TGCAGTGCTAGTAAGGAGCGCCACGAGCTGTACTTC.

The CDR3 DNA reads TGTGCCAGCAGGTCGAACAGGGGGCTTACCAGGGAGCTGTTTTTT. Amino acid sequence: CASRSNRGLTRELFF. V gene TRBV12-3 or TRBV12-4 combines with J gene TRBJ2-2; 9 bases agree with TRBD1. V trimming: 6 bases; J trimming: 9 bases; junction bases outside the gene matches: 11. The CDR3 is made up of 15 amino acids.

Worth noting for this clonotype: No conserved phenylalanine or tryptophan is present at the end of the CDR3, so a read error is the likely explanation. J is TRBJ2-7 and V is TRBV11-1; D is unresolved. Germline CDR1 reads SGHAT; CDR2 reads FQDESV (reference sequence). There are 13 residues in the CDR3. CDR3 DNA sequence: TGTGCCAGCAATGTTTCCCGCTCCTACAAGCAGTACCTC. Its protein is CASNVSRSYKQYL.

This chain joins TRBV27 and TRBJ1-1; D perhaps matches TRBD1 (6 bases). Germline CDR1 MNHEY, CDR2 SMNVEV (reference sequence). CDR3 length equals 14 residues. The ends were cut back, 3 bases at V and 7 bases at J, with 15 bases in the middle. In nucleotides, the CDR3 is TGTGCCAGCAGTTTGTTCAACGGGGACATTGAAGCTTTCTTT. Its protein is CASSLFNGDIEAFF.

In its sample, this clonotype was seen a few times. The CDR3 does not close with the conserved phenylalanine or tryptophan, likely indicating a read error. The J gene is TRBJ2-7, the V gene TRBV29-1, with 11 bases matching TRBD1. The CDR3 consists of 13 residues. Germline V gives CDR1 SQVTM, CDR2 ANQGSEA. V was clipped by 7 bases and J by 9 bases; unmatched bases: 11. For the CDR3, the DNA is TGCAGCGCCACGAGAGGGACAGGGGGGCGGCAGTACCTC. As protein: CSATRGTGGRQYL.

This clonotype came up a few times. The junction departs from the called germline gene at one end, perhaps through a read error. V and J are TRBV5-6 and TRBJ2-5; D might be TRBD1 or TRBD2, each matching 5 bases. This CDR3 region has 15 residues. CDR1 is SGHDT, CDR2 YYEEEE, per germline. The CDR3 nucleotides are TGTGCCAGCAGCCGGCGCCGGGACGAAGAAGAGACTCAGTACTTC. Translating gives CASSRRRDEEETQYF.

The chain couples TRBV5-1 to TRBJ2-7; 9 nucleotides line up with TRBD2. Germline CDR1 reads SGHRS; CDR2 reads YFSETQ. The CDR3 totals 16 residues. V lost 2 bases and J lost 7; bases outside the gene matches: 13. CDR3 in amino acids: CASSLGRASGKVEQYF. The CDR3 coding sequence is TGCGCCAGCAGCTTAGGAAGGGCTAGCGGGAAGGTTGAGCAGTACTTC. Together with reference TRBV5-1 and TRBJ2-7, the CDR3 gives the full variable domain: KAGVTQTPRYLIKTRGQQVTLSCSPISGHRSVSWYQQTPGQGLQFLFEYFSETQRNKGNFPGRFSGRQFSNSRSEMNVSTLELGDSALYLCASSLGRASGKVEQYFGPGTRLTVT.